One and the same sample provided the 6 T cell receptor beta chains below, sequenced in a study of T cells in Graves' hyperthyroidism and ophthalmopathy. The CDR3 regions of TCR beta were amplified from RNA transcripts. During a first-round RT-PCR of the TCR CDR3, the HTBI primer set was used. TCRdb re-derived calls from the multiplex PCR reads in MiXCR, one entry per CDR3 protein. The table lists over 250,000 distinct CDR3 sequences, approximately 20% of them singletons. The source material was blood. The receptors stem from a man aged 25-40 years with Graves' ophthalmopathy.

This clonotype was seen a handful of times. This chain connects TRBV7-9 to TRBJ1-1; no reliable D call. This CDR3 region has 11 residues. Looked up from germline, CDR1 is SEHNR and CDR2 is FQNEAQ (reference sequence). Trimming shortened V by 8 bases and J by 7 bases, and 11 bases separated the two germline ends. CDR3 nucleotides: TGTGCCAGCCATGGAGCTAATGAAGCTTTCTTT. Translation: CASHGANEAFF.

The gene calls are TRBV3-1 and TRBJ2-2; the D is unclear. This CDR3 comprises 15 residues. Germline CDR1 reads LGHDT; CDR2 reads YNNKEL (reference sequence). With 3 bases removed from V and 0 bases from J, the gap between germline ends came to 8 bases. CDR3 in amino acids: CASSQGIANTGELFF. CDR3 coding DNA: TGTGCCAGCAGCCAGGGAATAGCGAACACCGGGGAGCTGTTTTTT.

This clonotype was seen a handful of times. The chain couples TRBV5-4 to TRBJ2-1; weak D call: TRBD2 (5 bases). Trimming cost V 7 bases and J 3 bases, with 11 bases left between them. Germline V gene data show CDR1 as SGHNT and CDR2 as YYREEE (reference sequence). The CDR3 spans 13 residues. The CDR3 DNA follows: TGTGCCAGCGCGGACTCCTACTACAATGAGCAGTTCTTC. As protein: CASADSYYNEQFF. The whole variable domain, filled in from reference TRBV5-4 and TRBJ2-1, reads ETGVTQSPTHLIKTRGQQVTLRCSSQSGHNTVSWYQQALGQGPQFIFQYYREEENGRGNFPPRFSGLQFPNYSSELNVNALELDDSALYLCASADSYYNEQFFGPGTRLTVL.

The CDR3 nucleotides are TGTGCCACCGGTCTAGCGGGAGTTGCCTACAATGAGCAGTTCTTC. Its translation: CATGLAGVAYNEQFF. The chain carries TRBV27 and TRBJ2-1, with 10 bases matching TRBD2. Germline CDR1 MNHEY, CDR2 SMNVEV (reference sequence). The CDR3 length is 15 residues. V lost 10 bases, J lost 2 bases, and 8 bases stayed unmatched.

The J gene is TRBJ2-5, the V gene TRBV2; D may be TRBD1 (8 bases). V lost 9 bases and J 3 bases, leaving 23 bases between the germline ends. There are 16 residues in the CDR3. The V gene's germline CDR1 is SNHLY and CDR2 FYNNEI. The CDR3 here is CASHDPTGGGEETQYF. In DNA, the CDR3 is TGTGCCAGTCATGATCCTACAGGGGGAGGGGAAGAGACCCAGTACTTC.

The chain recombines TRBV29-1 with TRBJ1-4; TRBD1 aligns across 7 bases. The CDR3 is 13 amino acids. Trimming cost V 6 bases and J 5 bases; bases outside gene matches: 6. Per germline, CDR1 SQVTM and CDR2 ANQGSEA. CDR3 protein: CSVIRGENEKLFF. The CDR3 region has the DNA TGCAGCGTCATCAGGGGGGAGAATGAAAAACTGTTTTTT.